The 15 T cell receptor beta chains below were found in one sample sequenced in a study of neurological immune-mediated disorders. One entry per CDR3 protein results from TCRdb running MiXCR on the 5' RACE reads. This table holds roughly 30,000 distinct CDR3 sequences, about 6.2% found once. The specimen sequenced was PBMCs. These receptors all stem from a woman in her forties or fifties in good health.

This clonotype was observed at least ten times. The chain has TRBV5-1 and TRBJ2-1, with D possibly being TRBD2 (6 bases). The CDR3 contains 15 residues. Trimming shortened V by 0 bases and J by 8 bases, and 15 bases separated the two germline ends. Germline CDR1 SGHRS, CDR2 YFSETQ. CDR3 coding DNA: TGCGCCAGCAGCTTGGCCGGGACTGCCGAAGATGAGCAGTTCTTC. It yields the protein CASSLAGTAEDEQFF.

This clonotype has a count of ten or more. The chain joins TRBV28 to TRBJ2-4, with D unresolved. Germline CDR1 reads MDHEN; CDR2 reads SYDVKM. The CDR3 consists of 13 residues. V was pared by 2 bases and J by 8 bases, with 10 bases between. CDR3 protein: CASSLPVLDIQYF. For the CDR3, the DNA is TGTGCCAGCAGTTTACCGGTGCTCGACATTCAGTACTTC.

This clonotype was counted at least ten times. This sequence joins TRBV13 and TRBJ2-3; TRBD2 matches 10 bases. The germline V gene encodes CDR1 PRHDT and CDR2 FYEKMQ (reference sequence). This CDR3 is 16 amino acids long. The V gene end was trimmed by 5 bases and the J gene end by 3 bases; junction bases not matched to a gene: 8. This CDR3 is CASSPQSGGATDTQYF. The CDR3 DNA reads TGTGCCAGCAGCCCCCAGAGCGGGGGGGCGACAGATACGCAGTATTTT.

There are many counts of this clonotype. CDR3 sequence: CASSQAMGTQYF. DNA for the CDR3: TGTGCCAGCAGCCAAGCAATGGGGACCCAGTACTTC. J is TRBJ2-5 and V is TRBV3-1; no definite D call. CDR3 length: 12 residues. V was cut by 1 base and J by 7 bases, with 7 bases left in between. CDR1 and CDR2 from the germline V gene are LGHDT and YNNKEL (reference sequence).

This clonotype came up many times. The gene calls are TRBV27 and TRBJ1-6; D might be TRBD1 (6 bases). Germline loops: CDR1 MNHEY, CDR2 SMNVEV (reference sequence). CDR3 length: 19 amino acids. Trimming stripped 5 bases from V and 7 bases from J, with 27 bases between. CDR3 loop: CASSPTTGTLSLRNSPLHF. CDR3 DNA: TGTGCCAGCAGTCCAACCACAGGGACTTTGTCCCTTAGGAATTCACCCCTCCACTTT.

This clonotype has ten or more counts. V usage is TRBV29-1 and J usage is TRBJ1-1, with D hard to call. V was cut by 4 bases and J by 10 bases, with 16 bases left in between. The germline V gene has CDR1 SQVTM and CDR2 ANQGSEA. This CDR3 spans 12 amino acids. CDR3 in amino acids: CSVGGSNSGAFF. In DNA form, the CDR3 reads TGCAGCGTTGGGGGATCTAATAGTGGAGCTTTCTTT.

The rearrangement uses TRBV24-1 and TRBJ2-1; unclear D gene. The germline CDR1 and CDR2 sequences are KGHDR and SFDVKD. The CDR3 runs to 15 residues. Trimming took off 4 bases at V and 1 base at J, with 10 bases between the two ends. CDR3 protein: CATSEGMGSYNEQFF. In DNA form, the CDR3 reads TGTGCCACCAGTGAGGGCATGGGGTCCTACAATGAGCAGTTCTTC.

By its share, this clonotype is medium-sized. The chain couples TRBV12-3 or TRBV12-4 to TRBJ2-1, with D perhaps TRBD1 (5 bases). V was cut by 9 bases and J by 6 bases, with 18 bases left in between. This CDR3 region has 14 residues. In DNA, the CDR3 is TGTGCCAGTAAAGAAAGGGGTAAGGGCAATGAGCAGTTCTTC. It yields the protein CASKERGKGNEQFF.

This clonotype was seen at least ten times. This chain connects TRBV20-1 to TRBJ2-1, with 10 positions matching TRBD2. V was pared by 3 bases and J by 0 bases, with 8 bases of the junction left unmatched. Germline CDR1 and CDR2: DFQATT and SNEGSKA (reference sequence). CDR3 length equals 17 residues. The CDR3 sequence: CSARETSGFSSYNEQFF. CDR3 DNA sequence: TGCAGTGCTAGGGAGACTAGCGGGTTTAGCTCCTACAATGAGCAGTTCTTC.

To note about this clonotype: A much more abundant neighbour one base away suggests this may be a read error. V gene TRBV20-1 combines with J gene TRBJ2-1; D may match TRBD1 or TRBD2 (7 bases each). Germline V gene data show CDR1 as DFQATT and CDR2 as SNEGSKA (reference sequence). Deletions cut 3 bases from V and 7 bases from J, with 13 bases between. The CDR3 is made up of 13 amino acids. CDR3 coding DNA: TGCAGTGCTAGCAGCCAGGGGGGGAATGAGCAGTTCTTC. Translating it yields CSASSQGGNEQFF.

This clonotype was detected many times. The rearrangement joins TRBV20-1 to TRBJ1-6; D is possibly TRBD1 (5 bases). Germline CDR1 DFQATT, CDR2 SNEGSKA (reference sequence). The V end was cut by 8 bases, the J end by 8 bases, with 16 bases between. The CDR3 totals 13 residues. The chain's CDR3 is CSLRGLSDSPLHF. In DNA form, the CDR3 reads TGCAGTCTAAGGGGACTCAGCGATTCACCCCTCCACTTT.

This clonotype has at least ten counts. The J gene is TRBJ2-2, the V gene TRBV3-1; D is ambiguous. Germline CDR1 reads LGHDT; CDR2 reads YNNKEL (reference sequence). The CDR3 extends over 13 amino acids. V was shortened by 4 bases and J by 3 bases, with 6 bases between the two germline ends. CDR3: CASSPLYTGELFF. CDR3 DNA: TGTGCCAGCAGCCCCCTTTACACCGGGGAGCTGTTTTTT.

This clonotype was found many times. J is TRBJ2-1 and V is TRBV20-1, with D uncertain. Trimming stripped 6 bases from V and 4 bases from J, with 13 bases between. Germline CDR1 is DFQATT and CDR2 is SNEGSKA (reference sequence). The CDR3 runs 13 residues. The CDR3 nucleotides read TGCAGTGCAACCCAGACTGGTTACAATGAGCAGTTCTTC. Its translation: CSATQTGYNEQFF.

This clonotype is medium-sized (0.01 to 0.1%) in the sample. This chain links TRBV20-1 with TRBJ2-5; D is uncertain. V dropped 6 bases and J dropped 4 bases, with 15 bases sitting between them. Germline assignment: CDR1 DFQATT and CDR2 SNEGSKA (reference sequence). The CDR3 totals 13 residues. The CDR3 DNA follows: TGCAGTGCAAAAACAGCTCCCGGAGAGACCCAGTACTTC. It translates to CSAKTAPGETQYF.

This clonotype was seen ten or more times. The chain couples TRBV3-1 to TRBJ2-1, with a weak D call TRBD2 (5 bases). The CDR3 loop spans 14 amino acids. CDR1 is LGHDT and CDR2 is YNNKEL in the germline V gene (reference sequence). Trimming left V 9 bases short and J 3 bases short, with 15 bases between. CDR3 sequence (DNA): TGTGCCAGTCAAGCGGAAAACAACTACAATGAGCAGTTCTTC. Its translation is CASQAENNYNEQFF.